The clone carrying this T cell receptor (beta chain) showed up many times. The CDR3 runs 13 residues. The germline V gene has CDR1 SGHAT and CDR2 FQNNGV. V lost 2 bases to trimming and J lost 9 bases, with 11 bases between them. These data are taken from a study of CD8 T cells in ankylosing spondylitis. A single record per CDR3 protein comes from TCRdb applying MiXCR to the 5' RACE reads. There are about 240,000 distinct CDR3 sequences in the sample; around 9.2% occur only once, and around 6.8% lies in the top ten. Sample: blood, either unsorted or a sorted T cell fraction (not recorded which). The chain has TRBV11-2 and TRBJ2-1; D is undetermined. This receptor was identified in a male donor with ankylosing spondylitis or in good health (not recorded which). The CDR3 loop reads CASSLPDRSEQFF. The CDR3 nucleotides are TGTGCCAGCAGCTTACCCGACCGGAGTGAGCAGTTCTTC.